Listed here are 26 T cell receptor beta chains from one sample, sequenced in a study of T cells after yellow fever vaccination. TCRdb independently ran MiXCR on the 5' RACE reads; one entry per CDR3 protein. The profile covers 250,000 to 300,000 distinct CDR3 sequences, with about an eighth appearing a single time and around 0.49% taken by the ten largest. The source was CD4+ T cells sorted from PBMCs, collected 45 days after the yellow fever booster vaccination. These receptors all stem from a man younger than 40 who received the YFV17D yellow fever vaccine.

The chain has TRBV12-3 or TRBV12-4 and TRBJ2-7, with 14 bases lining up with TRBD2. After removal of 6 bases from V and 7 bases from J, the junction contained 14 bases not matched to a gene. The CDR3 sequence is 17 residues long. The CDR3 region has the DNA TGTGCCAGCAGCGGACTAGCGGGAGGAATCCTGACGGGGGAGCAGTACTTC. This translates into CASSGLAGGILTGEQYF.

This clonotype showed up just a few times. This chain joins TRBV20-1 and TRBJ2-5; TRBD1 aligns across 9 bases. V trimming: 5 bases; J trimming: 1 base; junction bases outside the gene matches: 14. The CDR3 length is 17 residues. Germline-derived CDR1 and CDR2 are DFQATT and SNEGSKA (reference sequence). CDR3 sequence reads: CSALGQGLHRGQETQYF. DNA for the CDR3: TGCAGTGCTTTGGGACAGGGTTTACACCGGGGCCAAGAGACCCAGTACTTC.

In its sample, this clonotype was seen many times. The chain links TRBV12-3 or TRBV12-4 to TRBJ2-7; D call uncertain. CDR3 length: 13 amino acids. Deletions cut 7 bases from V and 6 bases from J, with 16 bases between. The CDR3 is CASKSNLGVEQYF. The CDR3 bases are TGTGCCAGCAAATCAAATCTAGGAGTCGAGCAGTACTTC.

This clonotype came up many times. The chain links TRBV20-1 to TRBJ2-3; 7 nucleotides agree with TRBD2. The length of the CDR3 is 14 residues. Germline assignment: CDR1 DFQATT and CDR2 SNEGSKA (reference sequence). V was pared by 3 bases and J by 5 bases, with 8 bases of the junction left unmatched. CDR3 nucleotide sequence: TGCAGTGCTAGGGGGGGGAGGGCCGGAGATACGCAGTATTTT. This codes for CSARGGRAGDTQYF.

The chain carries TRBV6-5 and TRBJ2-2; TRBD2 agrees at 12 bases. V trimming: 5 bases; J trimming: 7 bases; junction bases outside the gene matches: 8. Germline V gene lookup returns CDR1 MNHEY and CDR2 SVGAGI. The CDR3 runs to 16 residues. CDR3 sequence reads: CASSHGGTSGFGELFF. CDR3 nucleotides: TGTGCCAGCAGTCACGGCGGGACTAGCGGGTTCGGGGAGCTGTTTTTT.

This clonotype was observed a few times. J is TRBJ2-7 and V is TRBV6-5, with 9 bases lining up with TRBD1. The CDR3 loop spans 15 amino acids. The V segment lost 0 bases and the J segment 4 bases; nucleotides outside the gene matches: 4. Germline CDR1 and CDR2: MNHEY and SVGAGI. The chain's CDR3 is CASSYSGTGRYEQYF. The CDR3 DNA sequence: TGTGCCAGCAGTTACTCCGGGACAGGGCGTTACGAGCAGTACTTC.

A few counts support this clonotype. V usage is TRBV7-2 and J usage is TRBJ2-5; 9 bases fit TRBD2. J gave up 4 bases and V 5 bases, and 5 bases lay outside the gene matches. Germline V CDR1 and CDR2: SGHTA, FQGNSA. The CDR3 runs to 14 residues. DNA of the CDR3: TGTGCCAGCAGCCCCCTTAGCGGGAGAGAGACCCAGTACTTC. This encodes CASSPLSGRETQYF.

This clonotype has only a few counts. The gene calls are TRBV7-2 and TRBJ2-3; D could derive from TRBD1 or TRBD2 (5 bases each). Germline V CDR1 and CDR2: SGHTA, FQGNSA. The CDR3 consists of 14 residues. Trimming took 5 bases from V and 1 from J, leaving 10 bases between them. CDR3 loop: CASSTLGGTDTQYF. For the CDR3, the DNA is TGTGCCAGCAGCACACTAGGGGGCACAGATACGCAGTATTTT.

The chain employs TRBV23-1 and TRBJ2-1; a possible D gene is TRBD2 (5 bases). TRBV23-1 is an open reading frame whose function is uncertain. This CDR3 region has 15 residues. V lost 4 bases, J lost 4 bases, and 14 bases lay in between. For the CDR3, the DNA is TGCGCCAGCAGTCTAGCGCCACCCCGATACAATGAGCAGTTCTTC. It is translated as CASSLAPPRYNEQFF.

There are a few counts of this clonotype. V and J are TRBV7-2 and TRBJ2-7; D gene unclear. Germline loops: CDR1 SGHTA, CDR2 FQGNSA. V lost 1 base, J lost 7 bases, and 17 bases lay in between. This CDR3 is 15 amino acids long. CDR3 coding DNA: TGTGCCAGCAGCTTAGGACTTGTTCGTCTACGTGAGCAGTACTTC. As protein: CASSLGLVRLREQYF. The entire variable domain, with the rest obtained from reference TRBV7-2 and TRBJ2-7, is as follows: GAGVSQSPSNKVTEKGKDVELRCDPISGHTALYWYRQSLGQGLEFLIYFQGNSAPDKSGLPSDRFSAERTGGSVSTLTIQRTQQEDSAVYLCASSLGLVRLREQYFGPGTRLTVT.

This rearrangement joins TRBV5-8 to TRBJ2-3, with 7 bases aligning to TRBD2. The CDR3 contains 16 residues. CDR1 is SGHTS and CDR2 is YDEGEE in the germline V gene. The ends lost 0 bases at V and 2 bases at J; junction bases unmatched: 6. This CDR3 is CASSLGAGTNTDTQYF. DNA of the CDR3: TGTGCCAGCAGCTTGGGGGCGGGGACTAACACAGATACGCAGTATTTT.

The CDR3 DNA sequence: TGTGCCAGCAGTTTAGGGTCGACTGGAAACACCATATATTTT. It yields the protein CASSLGSTGNTIYF. The J gene is TRBJ1-3, the V gene TRBV12-3 or TRBV12-4; D ambiguous. Trimming took off 1 base at V and 2 bases at J, with 6 bases between the two ends. The CDR3 contains 14 residues.

This clonotype was detected only a few times. The V gene is TRBV5-5, the J gene TRBJ2-5, with TRBD1 matching 7 bases. Per germline, CDR1 SGHKS and CDR2 YYEKEE (reference sequence). There are 15 residues in the CDR3. V lost 0 bases, J lost 5 bases, and 7 bases stayed unmatched. The CDR3 DNA sequence: TGTGCCAGCAGCTTGGGACTAACAGGGGAGGAGACCCAGTACTTC. Amino acids: CASSLGLTGEETQYF.

This clonotype has just a few counts. CDR3 DNA: TGTGCCAGCAGTTCCCTTGCGGGAGGGGACGACGAGCAGTACTTC. Protein: CASSSLAGGDDEQYF. The chain has TRBV28 and TRBJ2-7, with 9 positions matching TRBD2. The CDR3 length is 15 residues. CDR1 is MDHEN and CDR2 is SYDVKM in the germline V gene. The trim removed 4 bases at V and 5 bases at J, leaving 9 bases unmatched.

The chain links TRBV7-2 to TRBJ2-6, with D possibly matching TRBD1 (6 bases). Trimming pared 5 bases from V and 2 bases from J, leaving 10 bases between. The V gene's germline CDR1 is SGHTA and CDR2 FQGNSA. This CDR3 contains 15 residues. DNA of the CDR3: TGTGCCAGCAGCGCCACAGGGACTGGGGCCAACGTCCTGACTTTC. Amino acid sequence: CASSATGTGANVLTF.

The V gene is TRBV6-2 or TRBV6-3, the J gene TRBJ2-1; D unresolved. Germline loops: CDR1 MNHEY, CDR2 SVGEGT. This CDR3 is built from 12 residues. The V gene lost 8 bases and the J gene lost 7 bases, with 12 bases spanning the gap. The CDR3 bases are TGTGCCAGCCGGACGTGGGGAAATGAGCAGTTCTTC. This sequence encodes CASRTWGNEQFF.

The sample holds a few counts of this clonotype. The chain carries TRBV7-9 and TRBJ2-3; 16 nucleotides align to TRBD2. The CDR3 is 14 residues long. Unmatched junction bases numbered 2, after V lost 5 bases and J lost 9 bases. Per germline, CDR1 SEHNR and CDR2 FQNEAQ (reference sequence). The CDR3 is CASSLGLAGGTQYF. The CDR3 DNA reads as TGTGCCAGCAGCCTGGGACTAGCGGGAGGGACGCAGTATTTT.

The J gene is TRBJ2-7, the V gene TRBV12-3 or TRBV12-4, with 8 bases identical to TRBD1. This CDR3 is 14 amino acids long. Unmatched junction bases numbered 6, after V lost 8 bases and J lost 0 bases. This CDR3 reads CASRQGLHSYEQYF. The CDR3 coding sequence is TGTGCCAGCCGACAGGGGCTGCACTCCTACGAGCAGTACTTC.

In DNA form, the CDR3 reads TGTGCCAGCAGCCACCAAACTGGAGTAGGGAGGGGGGGGCGCAATGAGCAGTTCTTC. This gives the protein CASSHQTGVGRGGRNEQFF. The chain carries TRBV3-1 and TRBJ2-1, with D maybe TRBD2 (7 bases). V gave up 3 bases and J gave up 6 bases, with 27 bases separating them. Germline lookup yields CDR1 LGHDT and CDR2 YNNKEL (reference sequence). This CDR3 has 19 amino acids.

This chain uses TRBV20-1 with TRBJ2-1; D remains ambiguous. CDR1 and CDR2 (germline): DFQATT, SNEGSKA (reference sequence). The CDR3 runs 16 residues. V dropped 6 bases and J dropped 0 bases, with 18 bases sitting between them. The CDR3 sequence is CSAPRRTVSSYNEQFF. The CDR3 nucleotides are TGCAGTGCGCCTCGCCGTACGGTGAGCTCCTACAATGAGCAGTTCTTC.

The chain has TRBV21-1 and TRBJ1-2. TRBV21-1 is described as a pseudogene. CDR3 size: 16 residues. CDR3 sequence reads: CASSKAWSIANYGYTF. The CDR3 DNA reads as TGTGCCAGCAGCAAAGCTTGGTCGATAGCTAACTATGGCTACACCTTC.

This clonotype was found a few times. The gene calls are TRBV5-5 and TRBJ2-2, with D possibly TRBD2 on 6 matching bases. From germline, CDR1 is SGHKS and CDR2 YYEKEE (reference sequence). CDR3 length equals 16 residues. V gave up 0 bases and J gave up 7 bases, with 16 bases separating them. The CDR3 region has the DNA TGTGCCAGCAGCTTGGGCGGGACGCTGATGGGCGGGGAGCTGTTTTTT. It is translated as CASSLGGTLMGGELFF.

The chain carries TRBV5-1 and TRBJ2-5, with 9 bases aligning to TRBD2. Germline loops: CDR1 SGHRS, CDR2 YFSETQ. CDR3 length: 14 amino acids. Trimming removed 0 bases from V and 5 bases from J; junction bases left unmatched: 2. CDR3 loop: CASSLGTSVETQYF. CDR3 in DNA: TGCGCCAGCAGCTTGGGGACTAGCGTGGAGACCCAGTACTTC.

This clonotype has more than one count but fewer than ten. J is TRBJ2-2 and V is TRBV5-5; 8 bases fit TRBD2. The germline gives CDR1 SGHKS, CDR2 YYEKEE (reference sequence). V lost 1 base, J lost 4 bases, and 6 bases stayed unmatched. This CDR3 region has 16 residues. The CDR3 sequence: CASSLNSGTLTGELFF. The CDR3 DNA sequence: TGTGCCAGCAGCTTGAATAGCGGGACCCTCACCGGGGAGCTGTTTTTT.

The V call is TRBV6-2 or TRBV6-3, the J call TRBJ2-4; the match to TRBD1 covers 7 bases. V dropped 5 bases and J dropped 11; count of bases not matched to a gene: 6. Germline V gene lookup returns CDR1 MNHEY and CDR2 SVGEGT. CDR3 size: 12 residues. The CDR3 spells CASSTGTAFQYF. In nucleotides, the CDR3 is TGTGCCAGCAGTACCGGGACAGCCTTTCAGTACTTC.

The chain uses TRBV5-1 and TRBJ2-7, with 13 bases fitting TRBD2. J was trimmed by 3 bases and V by 4 bases; bases with no gene match: 4. The CDR3 is 15 residues long. Germline CDR1 is SGHRS and CDR2 is YFSETQ. For the CDR3, the DNA is TGCGCCAGCAGCGGGGGGACTAGCGGGAACTACGAGCAGTACTTC. Encoded protein: CASSGGTSGNYEQYF.